These 28 T cell receptor beta chains were sequenced from one sample in a study of shared T cell receptors in the human thymus. Generated by immunoSEQ multiplex PCR, the TCRdb table keeps only in-frame clones and is missing some. The sample carries hundreds of thousands of clones, around 87% recorded once. These sequences were also reported in another study, on human thymus T cells.

The sample taken for sequencing was thymocytes. All receptors come from a boy younger than two with a congenital heart defect.

Worth noting for this clone: One junction end disagrees with the germline gene, perhaps due to a read error. This chain connects TRBV7-9 to TRBJ2-1, with D uncertain. The CDR3 has 17 residues. Germline V lookup: CDR1 SEHNR, CDR2 FQNEAQ (reference sequence). The CDR3 DNA reads as TGTGCCAGCACCTTAGCAGACTGGTCAGCCCCGAACAATGAGCAGTTCTTC. Protein sequence: CASTLADWSAPNNEQFF.

J is TRBJ2-1 and V is TRBV5-8; 7 bases map to TRBD1. The CDR3 is made up of 15 amino acids. The V gene's germline CDR1 is SGHTS and CDR2 YDEGEE. V shed 6 bases, J shed 11 bases, and the junction held 17 bases outside the gene matches. The CDR3 DNA is TGTGCCAGCACCAAGCAGGGGGACAGAGCTATTAAGCAGTTCTTC. Translated: CASTKQGDRAIKQFF.

V and J are TRBV28 and TRBJ2-5; TRBD1 matches at 9 bases. This CDR3 has 18 amino acids. V lost 6 bases and J lost 5; bases outside the gene matches: 19. Germline assignment: CDR1 MDHEN and CDR2 SYDVKM. CDR3 region: CASRIYKGDRGRGETQYF. The DNA for the CDR3 is TGTGCCAGCAGAATTTACAAGGGAGACAGGGGGAGAGGGGAGACCCAGTACTTC.

This chain uses TRBV4-3 with TRBJ1-1; D uncertain. The V gene lost 1 base and the J gene lost 2 bases, with 5 bases spanning the gap. Germline V lookup: CDR1 LGHNA, CDR2 YSLEER. The CDR3 spans 13 residues. CDR3: CASSQVVNTEAFF. The CDR3 nucleotides read TGCGCCAGCAGCCAAGTTGTAAACACTGAAGCTTTCTTT.

This chain joins TRBV28 and TRBJ1-1, with D perhaps matching TRBD1 (5 bases). The CDR3 contains 15 residues. Trimming took off 3 bases at V and 6 bases at J, with 17 bases between the two ends. The germline gives CDR1 MDHEN, CDR2 SYDVKM. The CDR3 DNA reads TGTGCCAGCAGTTTGGCCCCCGGGGGTCCCGCTGAAGCTTTCTTT. Encoded protein: CASSLAPGGPAEAFF.

CDR3 residues: CASSLPPGLAIDEQYF. CDR3 bases: TGTGCCAGCAGCTTGCCCCCCGGACTAGCCATAGACGAGCAGTACTTC. The rearrangement links TRBV5-8 to TRBJ2-7; 8 nucleotides align to TRBD2. The CDR3 consists of 16 residues. V was clipped by 1 base and J by 5 bases; unmatched bases: 11. Germline V gene sequence: CDR1 SGHTS, CDR2 YDEGEE.

The chain employs TRBV21-1 and TRBJ2-3; no check of the table's D call, TRBD1, against the DNA was made. TRBV21-1 is assigned pseudogene status. The CDR3 has 21 residues. CDR3 sequence (DNA): TGTGCCAGCAGCAAAGCCACCAACCCGGGACAGCAAGAAGAGAAAACAGATACGCAGTATTTT. Translated: CASSKATNPGQQEEKTDTQYF.

This clone came up once. The chain links TRBV13 to TRBJ1-6; 9 nucleotides line up with TRBD1. The germline V gene encodes CDR1 PRHDT and CDR2 FYEKMQ (reference sequence). After removal of 5 bases from V and 14 bases from J, the junction contained 7 bases not matched to a gene. CDR3 length equals 13 residues. This chain's CDR3 is CASSPRTGVTLHF. The CDR3 coding sequence is TGTGCCAGCAGCCCCAGGACAGGGGTCACCCTCCACTTT.

V gene TRBV4-2 combines with J gene TRBJ2-7; 9 positions match TRBD1. The germline gives CDR1 LGHNA, CDR2 YNFKEQ. The junction had 12 bases not matched to a gene; V was cut back by 3 bases and J by 6 bases. The CDR3 has 16 residues. The CDR3: CASSHHCRDRDGEQYF. In nucleotides, the CDR3 is TGTGCCAGCAGCCACCATTGTCGGGACAGGGATGGCGAGCAGTACTTC.

The chain couples TRBV27 to TRBJ2-7, with 9 bases lining up with TRBD2. Per the germline V gene, CDR1 is MNHEY and CDR2 is SMNVEV (reference sequence). The CDR3 loop spans 15 amino acids. The ends lost 7 bases at V and 7 bases at J; junction bases unmatched: 14. The CDR3 coding sequence is TGTGCCAGCAAATTAGATGGGCGGGGGGGGAAGGAGCAGTACTTC. Translating gives CASKLDGRGGKEQYF.

The chain employs TRBV6-5 and TRBJ2-5, with a weak D call TRBD1 (6 bases). This CDR3 region has 15 residues. The V gene lost 0 bases and the J gene lost 5 bases, with 13 bases spanning the gap. Germline V lookup: CDR1 MNHEY, CDR2 SVGAGI. The CDR3: CASSYSNKRGETQYF. CDR3 sequence (DNA): TGTGCCAGCAGTTACTCGAATAAGAGGGGGGAGACCCAGTACTTC.

V usage is TRBV9 and J usage is TRBJ1-1; D not resolved. This CDR3 comprises 13 residues. CDR1 is SGDLS, CDR2 YYNGEE, per germline. The ends were cut back, 1 base at V and 1 base at J, with 5 bases in the middle. Here the CDR3 DNA reads TGTGCCAGCAGCGTACAGGAGAACACTGAAGCTTTCTTT. Protein product: CASSVQENTEAFF.

The genes are TRBV4-3 and TRBJ2-7; 11 bases are a match to TRBD2. CDR1 LGHNA and CDR2 YSLEER come from the germline V gene. The J segment lost 3 bases and the V segment lost 1 base, leaving 14 bases of the junction unmatched. The CDR3 totals 19 residues. CDR3 loop: CASSQVVTSGTVVSYEQYF. The DNA of the CDR3 is TGCGCCAGCAGCCAAGTAGTGACTAGCGGGACGGTGGTAAGCTACGAGCAGTACTTC.

The chain's CDR3 is CASSVGDPGVDSPLHF. CDR3 DNA: TGTGCCAGCAGCGTAGGGGACCCGGGAGTCGATTCACCCCTCCACTTT. V gene TRBV9 combines with J gene TRBJ1-6, with TRBD1 as a possible D gene (5 bases). The CDR3 totals 16 residues. Germline CDR1 is SGDLS and CDR2 is YYNGEE. V gave up 0 bases and J gave up 8 bases, with 15 bases separating them.

A word on this clone: At one end the junction does not follow the germline gene, possibly because of a read error. The V gene is TRBV5-5, the J gene TRBJ2-2; the D gene is possibly TRBD2 (5 bases). This CDR3 is 16 amino acids long. The germline V gene encodes CDR1 SGHKS and CDR2 YYEKEE (reference sequence). CDR3 in DNA: TGTGCCAGCAACTTGGACTCTACTAGAGGTACCGGGGAGCTGTTTTTT. Translated, it gives CASNLDSTRGTGELFF.

The chain links TRBV7-3 to TRBJ2-3; a possible D gene is TRBD2 (6 bases). The length of the CDR3 is 15 residues. Trimming removed 0 bases at V and 3 bases at J, with 10 bases between. Germline CDR1 and CDR2: SGHTA and FQGTGA. CDR3 region: CASSLTGGSTDTQYF. DNA of the CDR3: TGTGCCAGCAGCTTAACGGGGGGTTCAACAGATACGCAGTATTTT.

The chain uses TRBV28 and TRBJ2-7, with 9 bases matching TRBD1. Per the germline V gene, CDR1 is MDHEN and CDR2 is SYDVKM. V shed 6 bases and J 6 bases; nucleotides not matched to a gene: 12. This CDR3 region has 15 residues. The CDR3 nucleotides are TGTGCCAGCAGGCCTAAACAGGGGGCCGGGGGCGAGCAGTACTTC. Translation: CASRPKQGAGGEQYF.

The chain uses TRBV27 and TRBJ2-1; the match to TRBD2 covers 13 bases. CDR1 and CDR2 (germline): MNHEY, SMNVEV (reference sequence). The trim removed 5 bases at V and 0 bases at J, leaving 13 bases unmatched. There are 20 residues in the CDR3. The CDR3 DNA sequence: TGTGCCAGCAGTCACAACCGACTAGCGGGGGGCCCCCGCTCCTACAATGAGCAGTTCTTC. It codes for CASSHNRLAGGPRSYNEQFF.

V gene TRBV6-5 combines with J gene TRBJ2-1; 7 nucleotides line up with TRBD2. The CDR3 loop spans 14 amino acids. Germline CDR1 MNHEY, CDR2 SVGAGI. After removal of 6 bases from V and 4 bases from J, the junction contained 6 bases not matched to a gene. CDR3 nucleotide sequence: TGTGCCAGCAGCCTTTCGGGGGGATACAATGAGCAGTTCTTC. Translated, it gives CASSLSGGYNEQFF.

V is TRBV5-1 and J is TRBJ1-5, with a weak D call TRBD1 (5 bases). Trimming removed 1 base from V and 3 bases from J, with 8 bases in between. CDR1 is SGHRS and CDR2 is YFSETQ in the germline V gene. This CDR3 is 14 amino acids long. The CDR3: CASSLTGFNQPQHF. The CDR3 bases are TGCGCCAGCAGCTTGACAGGTTTCAATCAGCCCCAGCATTTT.

The chain is built from TRBV6-5 and TRBJ1-4; no reliable D call. Between the trimmed V and J ends, which lost 5 bases and 8 bases, there was a span of 12 bases. The CDR3 runs 13 residues. From germline, CDR1 is MNHEY and CDR2 SVGAGI. The CDR3 DNA follows: TGTGCCAGCAGTCACCCGTCGGGGGAAAAACTGTTTTTT. This encodes CASSHPSGEKLFF.

This chain joins TRBV2 and TRBJ2-1; TRBD2 agrees at 10 bases. The length of the CDR3 is 14 residues. With V trimmed by 5 bases and J by 7 bases, 5 bases remained unmatched. The germline CDR1 and CDR2 sequences are SNHLY and FYNNEI. CDR3 in DNA: TGTGCCAGCAGTATAGCGGGAGGTGGTAATGAGCAGTTCTTC. The encoded protein is CASSIAGGGNEQFF.

The chain joins TRBV7-2 to TRBJ1-6; D might be TRBD1 (5 bases). Per germline, CDR1 SGHTA and CDR2 FQGNSA. V lost 4 bases, J lost 10 bases, and 20 bases lay in between. CDR3 length equals 16 residues. The CDR3 DNA is TGTGCCAGCAGCTCCCCCGGTGGCAAGGGGAACTCACCCCTCCACTTT. This codes for CASSSPGGKGNSPLHF.

The genes are TRBV10-1 and TRBJ2-7; D unresolved. The CDR3 loop spans 14 amino acids. V dropped 0 bases and J dropped 5 bases, with 11 bases sitting between them. The germline V gene encodes CDR1 WNHNN and CDR2 SYGVQD (reference sequence). The CDR3, as DNA: TGCGCCAGCAGTGAGTCGCGCCGGAGCCACGAGCAGTACTTC. This sequence encodes CASSESRRSHEQYF.

Points on this clone: One end of the junction varies from germline; a read error may be responsible. The genes are TRBV7-2 and TRBJ2-3; 11 bases align to TRBD2. The CDR3 loop spans 17 amino acids. The germline CDR1 and CDR2 sequences are SGHTA and FQGNSA. For the CDR3, the DNA is TGTGCCAGCAGTTTAGGGCTAGCGGGGGGATCGGTAGATACGCAGTATTTT. It is translated as CASSLGLAGGSVDTQYF.

The CDR3 nucleotides read TGTGCCACCCTAGCTTGGAGTCCGGATACGCAGTATTTT. This codes for CATLAWSPDTQYF. The chain recombines TRBV28 with TRBJ2-3; weak D call: TRBD2 (5 bases). This CDR3 is 13 amino acids long. Germline assignment: CDR1 MDHEN and CDR2 SYDVKM. V lost 10 bases to trimming and J lost 6 bases, with 17 bases between them.

This chain joins TRBV14 and TRBJ1-3, with D unresolved. This CDR3 contains 15 residues. V was pared by 0 bases and J by 4 bases, with 10 bases between. Germline V CDR1 and CDR2: SGHDN, FVKESK. In nucleotides, the CDR3 is TGTGCCAGCAGCCAAGACCCCGGGTTGGGAAACACCATATATTTT. Encoded protein: CASSQDPGLGNTIYF. Looking up the rest from reference TRBV14 and TRBJ1-3 gives the full variable domain: EAGVTQFPSHSVIEKGQTVTLRCDPISGHDNLYWYRRVMGKEIKFLLHFVKESKQDESGMPNNRFLAERTGGTYSTLKVQPAELEDSGVYFCASSQDPGLGNTIYFGEGSWLTVV.

V usage is TRBV5-6 and J usage is TRBJ1-1; 12 bases match TRBD1. V dropped 4 bases and J dropped 2; count of bases not matched to a gene: 9. The CDR3 sequence is 17 residues long. CDR1 is SGHDT, CDR2 YYEEEE, per germline. The CDR3 loop reads CASSPGQGAEHNTEAFF. The DNA of the CDR3 is TGTGCCAGCAGCCCGGGACAGGGGGCCGAACATAACACTGAAGCTTTCTTT.